This TCR beta chain originates from a study of graft-versus-host responses after intestinal transplantation. At the level of the study: Multivisceral, liver-intestinal, or isolated intestinal transplants were given to recipients.

CDR1 and CDR2 (germline): MGHDK, SYGVNS. The CDR3 has 17 amino acids. The V gene lost 4 bases and the J gene lost 4 bases, with 19 bases spanning the gap. This table comes from immunoSEQ multiplex PCR, and its TCRdb copy is limited to in-frame clones, with some not included. The data contain about 130,000 clones, over 90% of them singletons. A remark on this clone: Its antigen is unknown.

This TCR was recovered from a human donor who received an intestinal transplant. Specimen: unstimulated CD4+ T cells sorted from spleen or lymph node cells, collected before intestinal transplant. The genes are TRBV25-1 and TRBJ2-2; D gene uncertain. The chain's CDR3 is CASSVSTPGYFTGELFF. CDR3 in DNA: TGTGCCAGCAGTGTCTCTACGCCGGGCTACTTCACCGGGGAGCTGTTTTTT.